This passage covers 17 T cell receptor beta chains from one sample sequenced in a study of shared clonotypes between healthy human individuals. Here immunoSEQ multiplex PCR was the method, and the copy in TCRdb shows in-frame clones only, minus some. The sample has approximately 980,000 clones; more than 75% are singletons. Specimen: memory CD4+ T cells sorted from blood. Subset noted: CD45RA-negative fraction. Receptor source: a man younger than 35 in good health.

This clone was seen many times. The chain employs TRBV2 and TRBJ1-4; D unclear. Trimming pared 1 base from V and 12 bases from J, leaving 15 bases between. The CDR3 is 14 residues long. Germline V gives CDR1 SNHLY, CDR2 FYNNEI. CDR3 sequence: CASSEGARWAELFF. CDR3 coding DNA: TGTGCCAGCAGTGAAGGGGCCCGCTGGGCAGAACTGTTTTTT. The variable domain in full, completed from reference TRBV2 and TRBJ1-4, reads EPEVTQTPSHQVTQMGQEVILRCVPISNHLYFYWYRQILGQKVEFLVSFYNNEISEKSEIFDDQFSVERPDGSNFTLKIRSTKLEDSAMYFCASSEGARWAELFFGSGTQLSVL.

This sequence joins TRBV7-2 and TRBJ2-1, with 9 bases matching TRBD2. This CDR3 has 15 residues. Germline V gene sequence: CDR1 SGHTA, CDR2 FQGNSA. V was clipped by 1 base and J by 6 bases; unmatched bases: 4. This CDR3 is CASSLGIAGVNEQFF. CDR3 DNA sequence: TGTGCCAGCAGCTTAGGGATAGCGGGAGTCAATGAGCAGTTCTTC. Full variable domain (rest looked up from reference TRBV7-2 and TRBJ2-1): GAGVSQSPSNKVTEKGKDVELRCDPISGHTALYWYRQSLGQGLEFLIYFQGNSAPDKSGLPSDRFSAERTGGSVSTLTIQRTQQEDSAVYLCASSLGIAGVNEQFFGPGTRLTVL.

This chain joins TRBV5-1 and TRBJ1-1; tentatively, D is TRBD1 (6 bases). The CDR3 contains 15 residues. Deletions cut 0 bases from V and 2 bases from J, with 11 bases between. Germline CDR1 reads SGHRS; CDR2 reads YFSETQ. The DNA for the CDR3 is TGCGCCAGCAGCTTGGCCGCGGACAGAAACACTGAAGCTTTCTTT. It is translated as CASSLAADRNTEAFF.

The J gene is TRBJ2-1, the V gene TRBV5-5; 7 bases align to TRBD2. Germline V gene data show CDR1 as SGHKS and CDR2 as YYEKEE (reference sequence). V lost 0 bases and J lost 6; bases outside the gene matches: 12. The CDR3 is 17 amino acids. The CDR3 DNA sequence: TGTGCCAGCAGCTTGGCCGGGGAGGGCCCACGGGTCAATGAGCAGTTCTTC. Its protein product is CASSLAGEGPRVNEQFF.

This clone was seen a handful of times. One end of the junction is discordant with germline, which a read error may explain. The chain has TRBV10-2 and TRBJ1-5; D is unresolved. CDR3 length: 12 residues. The germline gives CDR1 WSHSY, CDR2 SAAADI. The CDR3 DNA sequence: TGCGCCAGCAGCGAGTCTGGTGGGCCCCAGCATTTT. Encoded protein: CASSESGGPQHF.

The chain carries TRBV7-2 and TRBJ2-2; D not certain. This CDR3 has 14 amino acids. Germline-derived CDR1 and CDR2 are SGHTA and FQGNSA. Trimming took 1 base from V and 5 from J, leaving 8 bases between them. Here the CDR3 reads CASSLDQVTGELFF. CDR3 bases: TGTGCCAGCAGCTTAGATCAGGTTACCGGGGAGCTGTTTTTT.

The gene calls are TRBV7-9 and TRBJ2-5; 8 bases line up with TRBD1. V gave up 4 bases and J gave up 5 bases; unmatched junction bases: 12. The CDR3 runs to 16 residues. Germline CDR1 SEHNR, CDR2 FQNEAQ (reference sequence). This CDR3 is CASSSFTGQGYETQYF. CDR3 nucleotide sequence: TGTGCCAGCAGCTCTTTCACAGGACAGGGCTACGAGACCCAGTACTTC.

The chain has TRBV28 and TRBJ2-4, with a weak D call TRBD1 (6 bases). The CDR3 consists of 16 residues. Germline V gives CDR1 MDHEN, CDR2 SYDVKM. V dropped 6 bases and J dropped 3 bases, with 18 bases sitting between them. CDR3 bases: TGTGCCAGCAGCCTGGGGGCCGACGGCCTCAAAAACATTCAGTACTTC. Translating gives CASSLGADGLKNIQYF.

V and J are TRBV15 and TRBJ1-4, with TRBD1 matching over 8 bases. Looked up from germline, CDR1 is LNHNV and CDR2 is YYDKDF (reference sequence). The trim removed 6 bases at V and 3 bases at J, leaving 15 bases unmatched. The CDR3 covers 18 residues. DNA for the CDR3: TGTGCCACCAGGAAGTCGGCAGGGGGCGCTGTAGCTAATGAAAAACTGTTTTTT. As protein: CATRKSAGGAVANEKLFF.

The chain has TRBV5-4 and TRBJ2-6; D assignment may be TRBD1 or TRBD2 (5 bases each). CDR1 is SGHNT, CDR2 YYREEE, per germline (reference sequence). V lost 0 bases and J lost 2, with 9 bases in between. The CDR3 totals 16 residues. The CDR3 DNA reads as TGTGCCAGCAGCTTGGGAGGGGAGACTGGGGCCAACGTCCTGACTTTC. Its protein product is CASSLGGETGANVLTF.

This chain joins TRBV9 and TRBJ2-1; D perhaps matches TRBD1 (5 bases). The CDR3 runs 12 residues. Germline V gene lookup returns CDR1 SGDLS and CDR2 YYNGEE. V lost 8 bases, J lost 10 bases, and 16 bases lay in between. CDR3 sequence (DNA): TGTGCCAGGTTAGGGGCTCAACAGGAGCAGTTCTTC. This encodes CARLGAQQEQFF. The complete variable domain, with remaining parts taken from reference TRBV9 and TRBJ2-1, reads DSGVTQTPKHLITATGQRVTLRCSPRSGDLSVYWYQQSLDQGLQFLIQYYNGEERAKGNILERFSAQQFPDLHSELNLSSLELGDSALYFCARLGAQQEQFFGPGTRLTVL.

In this sample, this clone turned up once. The chain combines TRBV11-2 with TRBJ1-1, with D perhaps TRBD1 (5 bases). Germline V gene lookup returns CDR1 SGHAT and CDR2 FQNNGV. This CDR3 is built from 14 residues. The V and J ends lost 3 bases and 1 base respectively, with 9 bases between them. The CDR3 coding sequence is TGTGCCAGCAGCTTTAGCGGGACGAACACTGAAGCTTTCTTT. It encodes CASSFSGTNTEAFF.

This sequence joins TRBV28 and TRBJ1-1; D call uncertain. The V gene's germline CDR1 is MDHEN and CDR2 SYDVKM. CDR3 length: 13 residues. V lost 2 bases, J lost 11 bases, and 15 bases lay in between. The CDR3 DNA sequence: TGTGCCAGCAGTTTAAGCGGCTCCGGTCGGGCTTTCTTT. Translation: CASSLSGSGRAFF.

With respect to this clone: Distinct nucleotide sequences in the sample also encode this CDR3. V is TRBV5-4 and J is TRBJ2-3, with TRBD2 matching 8 bases. This CDR3 spans 15 amino acids. V gave up 4 bases and J gave up 0 bases; unmatched junction bases: 4. The germline V gene has CDR1 SGHNT and CDR2 YYREEE (reference sequence). Here the CDR3 DNA reads TGTGCCAGCAGCCCGGGGGGGACTAGCACAGATACGCAGTATTTT. Its protein is CASSPGGTSTDTQYF.

This chain joins TRBV7-2 and TRBJ2-2, with TRBD1 as a possible D gene (6 bases). The CDR3 loop spans 16 amino acids. V lost 5 bases, J lost 5 bases, and 18 bases lay in between. Germline CDR1 is SGHTA and CDR2 is FQGNSA. CDR3: CASSPLTGITTGELFF. CDR3 DNA: TGTGCCAGCAGCCCCCTTACAGGGATAACAACCGGGGAGCTGTTTTTT.

This clone showed up just a few times. The chain uses TRBV2 and TRBJ2-7; 14 positions match TRBD2. Germline V lookup: CDR1 SNHLY, CDR2 FYNNEI. This CDR3 region has 16 residues. Losses at the gene ends were 7 bases for V and 2 bases for J; bases not matched to a gene: 7. The CDR3 sequence is CASNLGTSGGTYEQYF. CDR3 nucleotide sequence: TGTGCCAGCAACCTAGGGACTAGCGGGGGAACCTACGAGCAGTACTTC.

This clone was recorded only once. This chain uses TRBV5-1 with TRBJ2-7, with D possibly being TRBD1 or TRBD2 (5 bases each). The CDR3 extends over 14 amino acids. Germline CDR1 and CDR2: SGHRS and YFSETQ. V lost 3 bases and J 3 bases, leaving 13 bases between the germline ends. In DNA, the CDR3 is TGCGCCAGCAGCTGGGGGACCTCGGGCTACGAGCAGTACTTC. Translating gives CASSWGTSGYEQYF.